This T cell receptor beta chain stems from a study of blood T cell repertoires in COVID-19. Germline V gene lookup returns CDR1 SGHNT and CDR2 YENEEA. The CDR3 is made up of 15 amino acids. The junction had 1 base not matched to a gene; V was cut back by 4 bases and J by 5 bases. All enrollees were about 18 to 95 years old and from some 24 US areas. Assay used: immunoSEQ multiplex PCR; TCRdb lists only in-frame clones, some missing. The sample lists some 270,000 clones, 90% occurring once. Specimen: PBMCs or T cells enriched from blood (not recorded which). This clonotype originated in a woman in her twenties or thirties with acute COVID-19. V is TRBV11-3 and J is TRBJ2-2; 13 bases map to TRBD2. CDR3 coding DNA: TGTGCCAGCAGCTCGGGACTAGCGGGAACCGGGGAGCTGTTTTTT. It translates to CASSSGLAGTGELFF.